Listed here is a single T cell receptor (beta chain). It lacks a known antigen. Base quality data are lacking; no much larger clone is found one base away. Including cysteine and phenylalanine, the CDR3 has 15 amino acids. The entry retains the CDR3 DNA only, 45 bases that are in frame from base 1. The V end loses 0 bases and the J end loses 0 bases, and a stretch of 10 bases separates them. CDR1 and CDR2 are read off the germline V gene (reference sequence) as SGHNT and YYREEE. During the collection period, no immune events, such as infections, were documented for the healthy donors. Blood repertoires from healthy donors were used as a training cohort for calibrating time-dependent variance in a beta-binomial model of differential abundance of T-cell clones. The training cohort comprised 10 healthy donors, 3 female and 7 male. An age range of roughly 29 to 70 years, with an average of 43 years, was recorded for the donors. Whole blood was collected from each healthy donor at three time points spaced roughly two weeks apart and obtained from a commercial supplier. Genomic DNA was extracted from unsorted whole blood for immunosequencing.

The sample is drawn from a study of identifying expanded T cells in peripheral blood (dated by TCRdb to the late 2010s). Regarding the complete study: Technical replicates were generated by sequencing separate aliquots of the same genomic DNA pool, with four replicates compared pairwise.

TCRbeta CDR3 regions were profiled with the immunoSEQ Assay using bias-controlled multiplex PCR amplification of genomic DNA. In the original analysis: To quantify the absolute abundance of each unique TCRbeta CDR3 region, the sequences were collapsed and filtered. Two models were used to test differential abundance: a binomial model (Fisher-equivalent) and a beta-binomial model that adds time-dependent variance fitted from healthy donors. Clones with fewer than 5 combined templates were removed, and a clone was called differentially abundant if the clone's Benjamini-Hochberg FDR was below 0.01. The form v = (b*log(k)+a)^2 was used to model beta-binomial variance as a function of total template count across the two samples. Held by TCRdb, this immuneACCESS table contains in-frame sequences only and omits some clones. Under half of the omission traces to an unresolved V gene where checked; the cause of the rest is unknown. Clone size and the V and J calls come from that table; the DNA yielded D and trimming. The table for this sample lists fewer than 85,000 clones; approximately 91% of them were counted only once. The ten largest account for approximately 2.8% of the sample.

Study-level results and caveats: Across all healthy donors, variance in clone template counts between approximately 2-week samples was found to increase significantly with total template count. The authors expected biological variance in healthy repertoires might increase further over much longer intervals such as months to years. The binomial model flagged around 1.3 differentially abundant clones between technical replicates, compared with approximately 16 over about 2 weeks and 19 over roughly 4 weeks. Across all healthy-donor time intervals, the beta-binomial model significantly cut both the number of clones called differentially abundant and the false-positive rate.

The TCR comes from a person aged 18 to 75 in good health. The sequencing sample was made of blood. The chain links TRBV5-4 with TRBJ2-7, with the D gene uncertain. For the CDR3, the sequence is CASSLAEVNSYEQYF. The nucleotide sequence is TGTGCCAGCAGCTTGGCCGAGGTCAACTCCTACGAGCAGTACTTC.